The present T cell receptor beta chain was sequenced within a study of blood T cell repertoires in COVID-19. About the study: Acute-phase and convalescent COVID-19 samples originated in the United States, Italy and Spain. T cells, B-cell-depleted T cells, or PBMCs provided the cDNA or gDNA that served as material.

Methods used by the authors: Amplified reference gene primers provided the basis for estimating nucleated cell counts. Repertoires were generated with immunoSEQ multiplex PCR, while TCRdb's copy carries only in-frame clones and drops some. The V and J calls and clone size are taken from that table; D and trimming were inferred from the DNA. The sample lists 150,000 to 190,000 clones, 80% occurring once. The CDR3 extends over 13 amino acids. Trimming pared 4 bases from V and 6 bases from J, leaving 10 bases between. Germline assignment: CDR1 LNHDA and CDR2 SQIVND (reference sequence). This clone has a single count.

The receptor was derived from a man aged 55 to 70 with acute or convalescent COVID-19. Sequenced material: peripheral blood. The gene calls are TRBV19 and TRBJ1-5, with no clear D. In DNA form, the CDR3 reads TGTGCCAGTAGTAACGGGGTGGCTCAGCCCCAGCATTTT. Translated: CASSNGVAQPQHF.